The present entry profiles one T cell receptor beta chain with its context. Clones were read by immunoSEQ multiplex PCR, and TCRdb kept only the in-frame ones, dropping some. The sample lists approximately 210,000 clones; more than 65% were seen once. This sample was included in a study of blood T cell repertoires in COVID-19. The V gene lost 3 bases and the J gene lost 1 base, with 10 bases spanning the gap. The CDR3 loop spans 14 amino acids. CDR1 is SGHRS and CDR2 is YFSETQ in the germline V gene. Source material: peripheral blood. This clonotype was obtained from a woman at least 80 years old with acute or convalescent COVID-19. The gene calls are TRBV5-1 and TRBJ1-1; no firm D call. This chain's CDR3 is CASSSQNPNTEAFF. CDR3 nucleotide sequence: TGCGCCAGCAGCTCACAGAACCCGAACACTGAAGCTTTCTTT.